The clone carrying this T cell receptor (beta chain) has only a few counts. Its antigen remains unidentified. This record belongs to a study of early T cells in non-severe SARS-CoV-2 infection. cDNA molecules, individually, were tagged with unique molecular identifiers. MiXCR was run by TCRdb on the 5' RACE reads, yielding one entry per CDR3 protein. The table includes tens of thousands of distinct CDR3 sequences, roughly 6% detected once. Study results and caveats: Matches to VDJdb favored anti-spike CD8 responses and missed private and CD4 specificities.

The CDR3 loop spans 16 amino acids. Germline assignment: CDR1 SGDLS and CDR2 YYNGEE. With 0 bases removed from V and 1 base from J, the gap between germline ends came to 13 bases. The specimen sequenced was whole blood. This TCR was recovered from an adult who was a healthcare worker with PCR-confirmed SARS-CoV-2 infection or an uninfected control (not recorded which). The J gene is TRBJ2-5, the V gene TRBV9; D not resolved. The CDR3 bases are TGTGCCAGCAGCGTAGAACTTAGGCGGCCCCAAGAGACCCAGTACTTC. The encoded protein is CASSVELRRPQETQYF.